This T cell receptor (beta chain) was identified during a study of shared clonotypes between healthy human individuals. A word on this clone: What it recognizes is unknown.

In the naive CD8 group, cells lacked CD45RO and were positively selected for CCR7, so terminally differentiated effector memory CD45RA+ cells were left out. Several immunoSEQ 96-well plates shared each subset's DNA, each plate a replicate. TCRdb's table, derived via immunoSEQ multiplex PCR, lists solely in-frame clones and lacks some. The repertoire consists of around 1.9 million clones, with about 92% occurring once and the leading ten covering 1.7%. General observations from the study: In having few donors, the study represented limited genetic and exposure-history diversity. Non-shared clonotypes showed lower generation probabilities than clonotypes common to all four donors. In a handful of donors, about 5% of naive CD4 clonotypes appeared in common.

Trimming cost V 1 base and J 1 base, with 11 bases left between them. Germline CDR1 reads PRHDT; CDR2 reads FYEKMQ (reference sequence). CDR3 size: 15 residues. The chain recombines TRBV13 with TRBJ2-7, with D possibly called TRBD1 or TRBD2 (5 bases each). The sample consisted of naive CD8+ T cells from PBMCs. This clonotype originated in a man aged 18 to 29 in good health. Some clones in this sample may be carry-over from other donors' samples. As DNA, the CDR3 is TGTGCCAGCAGCTTAGAGGGGACGGCTTCCTACGAGCAGTACTTC. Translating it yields CASSLEGTASYEQYF.